This entry lists 10 T cell receptor beta chains sequenced from one sample in a study of blood T cell repertoires in COVID-19. Clones were sequenced by immunoSEQ multiplex PCR, and TCRdb holds only the in-frame ones, with some missing. The sample contains around 170,000 clones, approximately 86% of which appear only once. Material for sequencing was peripheral blood. The origin of the receptors is a man in his sixties with COVID-19, enrolled during active disease.

The chain joins TRBV5-6 to TRBJ1-2; D may be TRBD1 (5 bases). V gave up 5 bases and J gave up 0 bases, with 14 bases separating them. This CDR3 spans 15 amino acids. Per germline, CDR1 SGHDT and CDR2 YYEEEE. The CDR3 spells CASRYDSATNYGYTF. The CDR3 DNA follows: TGTGCCAGCAGATACGACAGTGCGACTAACTATGGCTACACCTTC.

The CDR3 region is CASSQNRAGGYEQYF. The CDR3 region has the DNA TGTGCCAGCAGCCAGAACAGGGCAGGGGGGTACGAGCAGTACTTC. The chain employs TRBV11-2 and TRBJ2-7; D possibly corresponds to TRBD1 (7 bases). The CDR3 covers 15 residues. Trimming took 5 bases from V and 4 from J, leaving 18 bases between them. The V gene's germline CDR1 is SGHAT and CDR2 FQNNGV.

V gene TRBV2 combines with J gene TRBJ1-2; D gene unclear. Trimming removed 8 bases at V and 5 bases at J, with 15 bases between. CDR1 and CDR2 from the germline V gene are SNHLY and FYNNEI. This CDR3 is built from 13 residues. CDR3 amino acids: CASSFRDVYGYTF. CDR3 DNA sequence: TGTGCCAGCTCTTTCCGAGATGTATATGGCTACACCTTC.

The chain couples TRBV30 to TRBJ1-1, with TRBD1 matching over 7 bases. Germline V lookup: CDR1 GTSNPN, CDR2 SVGIG (reference sequence). The CDR3 contains 13 residues. V was clipped by 3 bases and J by 6 bases; unmatched bases: 7. The chain's CDR3 is CAWRAPGGAEAFF. CDR3 bases: TGTGCCTGGAGGGCCCCAGGGGGTGCTGAAGCTTTCTTT.

Only a few counts were recorded for this clone. The chain recombines TRBV19 with TRBJ2-7, with D possibly TRBD2 on 5 matching bases. V lost 3 bases and J 2 bases, leaving 14 bases between the germline ends. The length of the CDR3 is 15 residues. From germline, CDR1 is LNHDA and CDR2 SQIVND (reference sequence). Here the CDR3 reads CASSISGIGPYEQYF. CDR3 DNA sequence: TGTGCCAGTAGTATCTCGGGGATCGGGCCCTACGAGCAGTACTTC.

The chain is built from TRBV7-8 and TRBJ1-2, with D possibly matching TRBD1 (5 bases). Germline V gene lookup returns CDR1 SGHVS and CDR2 FQNEAQ. The CDR3 has 16 amino acids. V was trimmed by 1 base and J by 7 bases, leaving 19 bases between them. CDR3 DNA sequence: TGTGCCAGCAGCTTAGAATCCCGGGGGTCCGGAGCTGGCTACACCTTC. Protein: CASSLESRGSGAGYTF.

This rearrangement joins TRBV19 to TRBJ1-2, with D possibly being TRBD1 (5 bases). The CDR3 is 13 amino acids. Germline V gene sequence: CDR1 LNHDA, CDR2 SQIVND (reference sequence). V was clipped by 2 bases and J by 5 bases, with 9 bases between them. CDR3 nucleotide sequence: TGTGCCAGTAGTATACCAGGGTCGTATGGCTACACCTTC. This translates into CASSIPGSYGYTF.

This clone was observed a single time. J is TRBJ1-1 and V is TRBV10-3; 7 positions match TRBD1. Losses at the gene ends were 10 bases for V and 3 bases for J; bases not matched to a gene: 17. The CDR3 loop spans 16 amino acids. Germline V gene lookup returns CDR1 ENHRY and CDR2 SYGVKD. The CDR3 DNA sequence: TGTGCCACCGAGACAGGGCCCACCCCAGGGGACACTGAAGCTTTCTTT. Its translation: CATETGPTPGDTEAFF.

J is TRBJ2-1 and V is TRBV4-1; tentatively, D is TRBD2 (6 bases). The V end was cut by 3 bases, the J end by 7 bases, with 13 bases between. Per the germline V gene, CDR1 is MGHRA and CDR2 is YSYEKL. The CDR3 has 14 amino acids. The CDR3 sequence is CASSQGVGRNEQFF. As DNA, the CDR3 is TGCGCCAGCAGCCAGGGGGTAGGGAGGAATGAGCAGTTCTTC.

This clone showed up just once. The chain combines TRBV5-5 with TRBJ1-5, with no clear D. Germline V lookup: CDR1 SGHKS, CDR2 YYEKEE (reference sequence). This CDR3 is 13 amino acids long. The ends were cut back, 0 bases at V and 5 bases at J, with 6 bases in the middle. The DNA of the CDR3 is TGTGCCAGCAGCTTGGCAATCCATCAGCCCCAGCATTTT. Its translation: CASSLAIHQPQHF.